Below, 32 T cell receptor beta chains from the same sample are listed, as sequenced in a study of cytomegalovirus exposure and HLA in healthy donors. The PCR used 60 Vbeta and 13 Jbeta primers. This table comes from immunoSEQ multiplex PCR, and its TCRdb copy is limited to in-frame clones, with some not included. The sample includes approximately 120,000 clones, 73% of them seen just once. The source material was PBMCs. The origin of the receptors is a man aged 35-49 years in good health and CMV-seronegative.

V is TRBV6-6 and J is TRBJ2-5; no clear D gene. V shed 8 bases and J shed 5 bases, with 12 bases lying between them. This CDR3 comprises 12 residues. From germline, CDR1 is MNHNY and CDR2 SVGAGI (reference sequence). The CDR3 is CASVGGEETQYF. The CDR3 bases are TGTGCCAGCGTTGGTGGTGAGGAGACCCAGTACTTC.

The chain is built from TRBV4-3 and TRBJ1-4; D may be TRBD1 (6 bases). Trimming pared 4 bases from V and 13 bases from J, leaving 22 bases between. This CDR3 comprises 15 residues. CDR1 LGHNA and CDR2 YSLEER come from the germline V gene. The CDR3 reads CASSLPWGEGGRLFF. CDR3 DNA sequence: TGCGCCAGCAGCCTTCCTTGGGGGGAGGGGGGGAGACTGTTTTTT.

This clone showed up just a few times. The chain uses TRBV7-9 and TRBJ2-7; weak D call: TRBD2 (5 bases). CDR3 length equals 13 residues. CDR1 and CDR2 from the germline V gene are SEHNR and FQNEAQ (reference sequence). V lost 7 bases and J lost 2, with 12 bases in between. CDR3: CASTGPGTYEQYF. CDR3 bases: TGTGCCAGCACCGGCCCCGGGACCTACGAGCAGTACTTC.

V usage is TRBV4-2 and J usage is TRBJ1-1, with D hard to call. Looked up from germline, CDR1 is LGHNA and CDR2 is YNFKEQ. The CDR3 is 15 residues long. V lost 0 bases and J lost 5, with 13 bases in between. The CDR3 bases are TGTGCCAGCAGCCAAGAGGGAAGAGGAGGGACTGAAGCTTTCTTT. It yields the protein CASSQEGRGGTEAFF.

V and J are TRBV6-5 and TRBJ2-7; 10 bases are a match to TRBD2. The CDR3 has 15 residues. The junction had 10 bases not matched to a gene; V was cut back by 6 bases and J by 5 bases. Germline V gene data show CDR1 as MNHEY and CDR2 as SVGAGI. The DNA for the CDR3 is TGTGCCAGCAGGAAAGCACTAGCGGGGCGGAACGAGCAGTACTTC. Its translation: CASRKALAGRNEQYF.

The V gene is TRBV7-8, the J gene TRBJ2-5, with TRBD1 identical over 8 bases. The J segment lost 0 bases and the V segment lost 4 bases, leaving 4 bases of the junction unmatched. CDR3 size: 15 residues. Germline lookup yields CDR1 SGHVS and CDR2 FQNEAQ. The DNA for the CDR3 is TGTGCCAGCAGCTCACTGGACAGGGACCAAGAGACCCAGTACTTC. This gives the protein CASSSLDRDQETQYF.

The chain links TRBV7-9 to TRBJ2-7; D is perhaps TRBD1 (5 bases). CDR3 size: 16 residues. The germline V and J ends were trimmed by 5 bases and 0 bases, with 17 bases remaining between them. Per the germline V gene, CDR1 is SEHNR and CDR2 is FQNEAQ (reference sequence). The CDR3 DNA reads as TGTGCCAGCAGCCCCCTACAAGGGGCCAGCTCCTACGAGCAGTACTTC. This sequence encodes CASSPLQGASSYEQYF.

V usage is TRBV6-6 and J usage is TRBJ2-2; weak D call: TRBD2 (5 bases). CDR1 and CDR2 from the germline V gene are MNHNY and SVGAGI (reference sequence). With 7 bases removed from V and 1 base from J, the gap between germline ends came to 10 bases. The CDR3 has 14 amino acids. CDR3: CASIAGKNTGELFF. DNA of the CDR3: TGTGCCAGCATAGCCGGGAAGAACACCGGGGAGCTGTTTTTT.

The chain carries TRBV2 and TRBJ2-7; D not certain. V was pared by 5 bases and J by 0 bases, with 14 bases between. Germline V gene lookup returns CDR1 SNHLY and CDR2 FYNNEI. The CDR3 contains 15 residues. For the CDR3, the DNA is TGTGCCAGCAGTCCAGACTCCGCGAGCTCCTACGAGCAGTACTTC. Amino acid sequence: CASSPDSASSYEQYF.

This clone was seen a handful of times. The chain carries TRBV5-4 and TRBJ1-1, with D possibly TRBD1 on 5 matching bases. CDR3 size: 15 residues. Germline lookup yields CDR1 SGHNT and CDR2 YYREEE (reference sequence). Trimming shortened V by 0 bases and J by 0 bases, and 9 bases separated the two germline ends. This chain's CDR3 is CASSLEAGLNTEAFF. The CDR3 DNA is TGTGCCAGCAGCTTGGAGGCAGGGTTGAACACTGAAGCTTTCTTT.

As to this clone: This sample includes further DNA sequences coding for the same CDR3. V and J are TRBV7-2 and TRBJ2-3, with TRBD2 matching 9 bases. Trimming cost V 1 base and J 2 bases; bases outside gene matches: 4. Germline V gene sequence: CDR1 SGHTA, CDR2 FQGNSA. The CDR3 length is 16 residues. CDR3 protein: CASSLVLAGPTDTQYF. CDR3 coding DNA: TGTGCCAGCAGCTTAGTCCTAGCGGGACCCACAGATACGCAGTATTTT.

This CDR3 is CASSPREGRVYEQYF. CDR3 sequence (DNA): TGCGCCAGCAGCCCCCGGGAGGGCAGGGTCTACGAGCAGTACTTC. The chain joins TRBV5-1 to TRBJ2-7, with TRBD2 identical over 8 bases. This CDR3 has 15 residues. The trim removed 4 bases at V and 3 bases at J, leaving 9 bases unmatched. The germline CDR1 and CDR2 sequences are SGHRS and YFSETQ.

This clone was counted only a few times. Here the CDR3 DNA reads TGTGCCAGCAGCTTAGAACAGATTGATTCACCCCTCCACTTT. This codes for CASSLEQIDSPLHF. V usage is TRBV7-2 and J usage is TRBJ1-6; D unresolved. Trimming removed 1 base from V and 8 bases from J, with 9 bases in between. Germline loops: CDR1 SGHTA, CDR2 FQGNSA. The CDR3 contains 14 residues.

This rearrangement joins TRBV5-8 to TRBJ2-7; 7 nucleotides match TRBD1. CDR3 size: 15 residues. V lost 4 bases, J lost 2 bases, and 9 bases stayed unmatched. Germline CDR1 reads SGHTS; CDR2 reads YDEGEE. CDR3 DNA sequence: TGTGCCAGCAGCGGAAAGGGACAGAAGACCTACGAGCAGTACTTC. Translating it yields CASSGKGQKTYEQYF.

CDR3 DNA sequence: TGCGCCAGCAGCCAAGATGTCGCGGGGGGGGCCAACAATGAGCAGTTCTTC. It codes for CASSQDVAGGANNEQFF. The chain joins TRBV4-3 to TRBJ2-1; 9 bases are a match to TRBD2. The ends lost 0 bases at V and 5 bases at J; junction bases unmatched: 8. The germline CDR1 and CDR2 sequences are LGHNA and YSLEER. The CDR3 runs 17 residues.

This chain joins TRBV7-9 and TRBJ1-1; no clear D. The CDR3 loop spans 13 amino acids. Trimming left V 1 base short and J 4 bases short, with 7 bases between. Germline V gives CDR1 SEHNR, CDR2 FQNEAQ (reference sequence). The CDR3 spells CASSLVAGTEAFF. The CDR3, as DNA: TGTGCCAGCAGCTTAGTCGCCGGCACTGAAGCTTTCTTT.

Turning to this clone: One end of the junction does not line up with germline, which may come from a read error. The chain joins TRBV19 to TRBJ1-5, with TRBD1 matching 7 bases. The CDR3 sequence is 16 residues long. Germline V gene lookup returns CDR1 LNHDA and CDR2 SQIVND (reference sequence). The CDR3 DNA reads TGTGCCTGTAGCGTTACAGGGGCCTCTGACAATCAGCCCCAGCATTTT. It codes for CACSVTGASDNQPQHF. Full variable domain (missing parts from reference TRBV19 and TRBJ1-5): DGGITQSPKYLFRKEGQNVTLSCEQNLNHDAMYWYRQDPGQGLRLIYYSQIVNDFQKGDIAEGYSVSREKKESFPLTVTSAQKNPTAFYLCACSVTGASDNQPQHFGDGTRLSIL.

This chain joins TRBV10-3 and TRBJ1-1; 8 bases map to TRBD1. In germline, CDR1 is ENHRY, CDR2 SYGVKD. The CDR3 is 17 amino acids. The V gene end was trimmed by 6 bases and the J gene end by 3 bases; junction bases not matched to a gene: 15. The DNA for the CDR3 is TGTGCCATCAGCCAAGGGTCCAGGGGGCTGTATGACACTGAAGCTTTCTTT. Its translation: CAISQGSRGLYDTEAFF.

The V call is TRBV19, the J call TRBJ1-2, with TRBD1 as a possible D gene (5 bases). Trimming shortened V by 2 bases and J by 4 bases, and 14 bases separated the two germline ends. CDR3 length: 15 amino acids. Germline V CDR1 and CDR2: LNHDA, SQIVND (reference sequence). For the CDR3, the DNA is TGTGCCAGTAGTATACCCGGGGGGGGGACCTATGGCTACACCTTC. It codes for CASSIPGGGTYGYTF.

The V and J genes are TRBV4-3 and TRBJ1-2, with 10 bases aligning to TRBD1. V lost 3 bases and J lost 3; bases outside the gene matches: 7. Germline CDR1 LGHNA, CDR2 YSLEER. This CDR3 contains 16 residues. CDR3 in amino acids: CASSQAWDRGDYGYTF. CDR3 DNA: TGCGCCAGCAGCCAGGCTTGGGACAGGGGCGACTATGGCTACACCTTC.

The chain carries TRBV15 and TRBJ1-3; 7 nucleotides match TRBD1. The CDR3 is 18 amino acids. The trim removed 4 bases at V and 0 bases at J, leaving 12 bases unmatched. Germline V gene data show CDR1 as LNHNV and CDR2 as YYDKDF (reference sequence). The DNA of the CDR3 is TGTGCCACCAGCACCGTCAGTTTGCGGACAGGCTCTGGAAACACCATATATTTT. Encoded protein: CATSTVSLRTGSGNTIYF.

The rearrangement uses TRBV4-1 and TRBJ2-2; 7 bases match TRBD1. The CDR3 loop spans 16 amino acids. The trim removed 3 bases at V and 6 bases at J, leaving 10 bases unmatched. From germline, CDR1 is MGHRA and CDR2 YSYEKL. The CDR3 loop is CASSHPPEGAPGELFF. In DNA, the CDR3 is TGCGCCAGCAGCCACCCCCCTGAGGGGGCGCCCGGGGAGCTGTTTTTT.

The chain joins TRBV5-4 to TRBJ2-7; 8 nucleotides line up with TRBD1. In germline, CDR1 is SGHNT, CDR2 YYREEE (reference sequence). The CDR3 consists of 14 residues. V shed 0 bases and J 3 bases; nucleotides not matched to a gene: 2. CDR3 sequence (DNA): TGTGCCAGCAGCTTGGGGACAGGGAACTACGAGCAGTACTTC. Its protein is CASSLGTGNYEQYF. The full variable domain, in which reference TRBV5-4 and TRBJ2-7 provide the parts outside the CDR3, is ETGVTQSPTHLIKTRGQQVTLRCSSQSGHNTVSWYQQALGQGPQFIFQYYREEENGRGNFPPRFSGLQFPNYSSELNVNALELDDSALYLCASSLGTGNYEQYFGPGTRLTVT.

This clone was counted only a few times. The V call is TRBV19, the J call TRBJ1-2; D gene uncertain. Trimming pared 5 bases from V and 0 bases from J, leaving 10 bases between. Germline values: CDR1 LNHDA, CDR2 SQIVND (reference sequence). The CDR3 covers 14 residues. This chain's CDR3 is CASSLSGSNYGYTF. The CDR3 region has the DNA TGTGCCAGTAGTCTGTCGGGATCTAACTATGGCTACACCTTC.

In its sample, this clone was seen once. V and J are TRBV7-9 and TRBJ2-1; 9 bases are shared with TRBD1. This CDR3 is 15 amino acids long. Unmatched junction bases numbered 4, after V lost 5 bases and J lost 2 bases. Germline values: CDR1 SEHNR, CDR2 FQNEAQ (reference sequence). CDR3 sequence: CASSTDRGAYNEQFF. The DNA of the CDR3 is TGTGCCAGCAGCACGGACAGGGGAGCCTACAATGAGCAGTTCTTC.

J is TRBJ1-5 and V is TRBV25-1; TRBD1 aligns across 8 bases. CDR3 length: 17 residues. Germline values: CDR1 MGHDK, CDR2 SYGVNS. Trimming removed 6 bases from V and 6 bases from J; junction bases left unmatched: 16. CDR3 sequence: CASSLPLEDRVPQPQHF. In nucleotides, the CDR3 is TGTGCCAGCAGCCTCCCCCTGGAGGACAGGGTCCCTCAGCCCCAGCATTTT.

Regarding this clone: The sample has other DNA sequences that encode this CDR3 too. CDR3 bases: TGTGCCAGCAGCTTGGGCGGGGAGAGATTCTACACCTTC. This sequence encodes CASSLGGERFYTF. This rearrangement joins TRBV5-4 to TRBJ1-2; D is undetermined. This CDR3 comprises 13 residues. Germline V lookup: CDR1 SGHNT, CDR2 YYREEE (reference sequence). Trimming pared 0 bases from V and 10 bases from J, leaving 13 bases between.

The chain recombines TRBV30 with TRBJ2-7; D is unclear. Trimming removed 1 base from V and 2 bases from J, with 6 bases in between. CDR3 length: 12 amino acids. Germline V gene sequence: CDR1 GTSNPN, CDR2 SVGIG (reference sequence). The DNA of the CDR3 is TGTGCCTGGAGTGCCAGTACCTACGAGCAGTACTTC. It translates to CAWSASTYEQYF. Combining the CDR3 with reference TRBV30 and TRBJ2-7 gives the whole variable domain SQTIHQWPATLVQPVGSPLSLECTVEGTSNPNLYWYRQAAGRGLQLLFYSVGIGQISSEVPQNLSASRPQDRQFILSSKKLLLSDSGFYLCAWSASTYEQYFGPGTRLTVT.

Remarks on this clone: In the same sample, other DNA sequences code for this CDR3. The chain uses TRBV7-9 and TRBJ2-1, with TRBD2 matching 8 bases. From germline, CDR1 is SEHNR and CDR2 FQNEAQ (reference sequence). This CDR3 is 14 amino acids long. V gave up 5 bases and J gave up 10 bases; unmatched junction bases: 10. DNA of the CDR3: TGTGCCAGCAGCGATGGACTAGCTACCTGGGAGCAGTTCTTC. It encodes CASSDGLATWEQFF.

A few counts support this clone. J is TRBJ1-1 and V is TRBV6-5; D unclear. The CDR3 is made up of 16 amino acids. V lost 3 bases to trimming and J lost 3 bases, with 17 bases between them. In germline, CDR1 is MNHEY, CDR2 SVGAGI. The CDR3, as DNA: TGTGCCAGCAGTTATTTGGCCCACAGCCAGGACACTGAAGCTTTCTTT. Translated: CASSYLAHSQDTEAFF.

This rearrangement joins TRBV5-1 to TRBJ2-2; 8 bases match TRBD1. The length of the CDR3 is 17 residues. V shed 0 bases and J 4 bases; nucleotides not matched to a gene: 8. Germline lookup yields CDR1 SGHRS and CDR2 YFSETQ. CDR3 amino acids: CASSLGDRGVSTGELFF. The CDR3 DNA sequence: TGCGCCAGCAGCTTGGGCGACAGGGGTGTAAGCACCGGGGAGCTGTTTTTT.

The chain has TRBV7-5 and TRBJ1-4; the table assigns TRBD1, which was not confirmed against the DNA. TRBV7-5 is a pseudogene segment. The CDR3 covers 15 residues. CDR3 sequence (DNA): TGTGCCAGAAGCGAGAGCTACAGGGGCGGAGAAAAACTGTTTTTT. Translating it yields CARSESYRGGEKLFF.